This T cell receptor (beta chain) came from a study of regulatory T cells in long-lasting Graves disease. Overall study context: Recently diagnosed Graves' patients had received antithyroid drugs for under 3 months.

Stated time point: newly diagnosed GD, antithyroid drugs for less than 3 months. Generation of the TCR library employed RNA extracted from PBMCs. This clonotype was counted many times. Its antigen is still unknown. According to the study, TCR beta libraries were built with iRepertoire HTBI primers and CDR3-region Arm-PCR. Using its own MiXCR run on the multiplex PCR reads, TCRdb lists one record per CDR3 protein. The table shows about 530,000 distinct CDR3 sequences, with around 16% occurring only once. Between the trimmed V and J ends, which lost 7 bases and 2 bases, there was a span of 9 bases. This CDR3 spans 14 amino acids. Study conclusions and caveats: Fewer public clonotypes were shared by new patients (roughly 910) than by persistent patients (around 2,900).

Another study also made use of these data, one on T cells in Graves' hyperthyroidism and ophthalmopathy. That investigation notes: Blood samples included most of the expanded thyroid clonotypes exceeding 0.001.

This sequence was found in a woman aged 40 to 65 with Graves disease. The V call is TRBV12-3 or TRBV12-4, the J call TRBJ2-6; D remains unclear. The material sequenced was peripheral blood mononuclear cells (PBMCs), taken at new diagnosis, from a patient treated with antithyroid drugs. The CDR3 reads CASIWTTGANVLTF. The DNA of the CDR3 is TGTGCCAGCATTTGGACCACTGGGGCCAACGTCCTGACTTTC.